This paragraph covers one TCR beta chain sequence. Its antigen is unknown. This specimen belongs to a study of cytomegalovirus exposure and HLA in healthy donors. Study-level findings and limits: Because they were indistinguishable, some V segments, including TRBV6-2 and TRBV6-3, were excluded. A later analysis reportedly identified an Asian-associated ancestry cluster as carrying fewer N-insertions than the approximately 710-donor mean.

The CDR3 has 13 residues. V lost 4 bases to trimming and J lost 5 bases, with 11 bases between them. Per the germline V gene, CDR1 is MGHRA and CDR2 is YSYEKL. The PCR contained 60 Vbeta and 13 Jbeta primers. Sequenced by immunoSEQ multiplex PCR; TCRdb stores in-frame clones only, minus some. The profile shows roughly 190,000 clones, less than 80% of them singletons. This chain connects TRBV4-1 to TRBJ2-5; TRBD2 is a possible D gene (6 bases). This receptor was taken from a middle-aged man in good health and CMV-seronegative. Sequencing input: PBMCs. CDR3 region: CASSLGLAETQYF. In DNA form, the CDR3 reads TGCGCCAGCAGCCTGGGACTGGCGGAGACCCAGTACTTC.